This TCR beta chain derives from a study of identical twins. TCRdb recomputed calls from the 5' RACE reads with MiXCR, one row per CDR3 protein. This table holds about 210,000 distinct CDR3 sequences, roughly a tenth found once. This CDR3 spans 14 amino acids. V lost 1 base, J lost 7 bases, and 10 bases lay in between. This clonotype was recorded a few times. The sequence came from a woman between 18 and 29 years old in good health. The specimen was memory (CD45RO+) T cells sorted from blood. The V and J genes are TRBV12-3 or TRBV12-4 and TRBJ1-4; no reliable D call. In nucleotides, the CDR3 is TGTGCCAGCAGTTTAGAGGAGGCGGGTGAAAAACTGTTTTTT. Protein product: CASSLEEAGEKLFF.